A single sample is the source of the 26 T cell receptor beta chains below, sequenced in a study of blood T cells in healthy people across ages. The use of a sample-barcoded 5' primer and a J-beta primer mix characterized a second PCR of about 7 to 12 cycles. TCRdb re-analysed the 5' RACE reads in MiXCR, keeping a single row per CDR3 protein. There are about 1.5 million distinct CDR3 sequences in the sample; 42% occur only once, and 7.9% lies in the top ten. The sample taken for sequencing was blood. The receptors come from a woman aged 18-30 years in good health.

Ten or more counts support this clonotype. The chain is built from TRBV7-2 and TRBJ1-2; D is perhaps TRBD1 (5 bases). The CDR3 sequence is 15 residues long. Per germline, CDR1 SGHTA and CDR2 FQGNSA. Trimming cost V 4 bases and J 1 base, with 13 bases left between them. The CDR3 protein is CASSSYDSFNYGYTF. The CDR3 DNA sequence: TGTGCCAGCAGCTCCTATGACAGCTTTAACTATGGCTACACCTTC.

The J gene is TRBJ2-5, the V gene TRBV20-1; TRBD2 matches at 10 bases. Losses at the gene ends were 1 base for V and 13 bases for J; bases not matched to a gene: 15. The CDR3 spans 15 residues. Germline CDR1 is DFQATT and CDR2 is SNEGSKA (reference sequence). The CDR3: CSARVTGTSATGGYF. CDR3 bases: TGCAGTGCTAGAGTTACCGGGACTAGCGCCACCGGGGGGTACTTC.

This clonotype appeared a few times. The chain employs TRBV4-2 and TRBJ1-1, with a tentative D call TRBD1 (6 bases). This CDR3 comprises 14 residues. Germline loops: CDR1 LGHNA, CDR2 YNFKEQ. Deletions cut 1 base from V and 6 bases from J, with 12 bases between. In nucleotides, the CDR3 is TGTGCCAGCAGCCAAGTGGGGGCAGACGCTGAAGCTTTCTTT. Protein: CASSQVGADAEAFF.

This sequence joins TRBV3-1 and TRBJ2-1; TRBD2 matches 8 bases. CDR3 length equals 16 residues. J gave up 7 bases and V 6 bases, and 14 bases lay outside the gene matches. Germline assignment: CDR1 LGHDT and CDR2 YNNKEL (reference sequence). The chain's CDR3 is CASSRHRAGGDNEQFF. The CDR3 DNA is TGTGCCAGCAGTCGACACCGGGCCGGGGGGGATAATGAGCAGTTCTTC.

The CDR3 DNA reads TGCAGTGCTAGACACTCCCGACTAGCGGGAGTGCACAGTGGGGCAGAGACCCAGTACTTC. Translation: CSARHSRLAGVHSGAETQYF. The rearrangement links TRBV20-1 to TRBJ2-7; 12 bases map to TRBD2. The tail of the sequence fits TRBJ2-5 better, so the J call may be wrong. The CDR3 extends over 20 amino acids. CDR1 is DFQATT, CDR2 SNEGSKA, per germline (reference sequence).

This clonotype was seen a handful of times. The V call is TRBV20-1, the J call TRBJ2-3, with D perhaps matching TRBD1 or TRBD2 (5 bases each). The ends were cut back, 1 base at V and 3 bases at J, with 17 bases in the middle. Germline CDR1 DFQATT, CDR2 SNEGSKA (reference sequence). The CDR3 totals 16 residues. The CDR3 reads CSARGPGRALTDTQYF. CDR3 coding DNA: TGCAGTGCTAGAGGACCGGGACGAGCGTTGACAGATACGCAGTATTTT.

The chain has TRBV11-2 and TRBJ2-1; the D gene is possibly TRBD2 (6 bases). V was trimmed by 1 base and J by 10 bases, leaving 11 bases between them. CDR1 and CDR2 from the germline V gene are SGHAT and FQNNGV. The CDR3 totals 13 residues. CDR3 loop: CASSLAAAGEQFF. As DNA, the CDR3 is TGTGCCAGCAGCTTAGCGGCGGCGGGGGAGCAGTTCTTC.

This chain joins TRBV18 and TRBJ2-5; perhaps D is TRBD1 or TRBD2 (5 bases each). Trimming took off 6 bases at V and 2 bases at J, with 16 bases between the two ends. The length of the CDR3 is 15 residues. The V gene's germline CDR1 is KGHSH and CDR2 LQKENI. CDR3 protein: CASSHTGTQQETQYF. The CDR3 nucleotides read TGTGCCAGCTCTCATACCGGGACCCAACAAGAGACCCAGTACTTC.

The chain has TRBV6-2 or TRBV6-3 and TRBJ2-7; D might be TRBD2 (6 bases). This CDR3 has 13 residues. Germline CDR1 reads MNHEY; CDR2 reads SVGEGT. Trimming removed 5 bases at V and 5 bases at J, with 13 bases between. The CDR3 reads CASSHGRGDEQYF. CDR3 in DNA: TGTGCCAGCAGTCACGGGAGAGGCGACGAGCAGTACTTC.

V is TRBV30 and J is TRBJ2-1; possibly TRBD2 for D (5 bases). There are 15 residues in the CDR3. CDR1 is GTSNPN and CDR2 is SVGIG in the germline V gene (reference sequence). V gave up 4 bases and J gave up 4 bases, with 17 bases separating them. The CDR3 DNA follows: TGTGCCTGGAAGGGCCAGTCCAGCGGATACAATGAGCAGTTCTTC. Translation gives CAWKGQSSGYNEQFF.

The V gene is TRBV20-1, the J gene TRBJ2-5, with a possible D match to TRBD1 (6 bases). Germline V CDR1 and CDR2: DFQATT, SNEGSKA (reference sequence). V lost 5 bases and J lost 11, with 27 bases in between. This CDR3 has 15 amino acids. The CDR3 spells CSARPPGQLTYGQYF. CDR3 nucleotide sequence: TGCAGTGCTCGACCTCCCGGACAGCTTACCTACGGGCAGTACTTC.

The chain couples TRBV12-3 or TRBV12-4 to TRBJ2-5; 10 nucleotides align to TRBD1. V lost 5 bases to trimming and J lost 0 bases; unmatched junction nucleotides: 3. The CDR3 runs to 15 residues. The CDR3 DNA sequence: TGTGCCAGCAGTCCCGGGACAGGGGACCAAGAGACCCAGTACTTC. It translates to CASSPGTGDQETQYF.

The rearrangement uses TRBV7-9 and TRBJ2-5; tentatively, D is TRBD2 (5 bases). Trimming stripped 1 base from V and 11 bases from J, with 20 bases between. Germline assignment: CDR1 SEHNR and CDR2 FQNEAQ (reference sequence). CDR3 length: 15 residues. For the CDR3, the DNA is TGTGCCAGCAGCTTAGACCTTAACTTAGCCGGGGAGCAGTACTTC. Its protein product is CASSLDLNLAGEQYF.

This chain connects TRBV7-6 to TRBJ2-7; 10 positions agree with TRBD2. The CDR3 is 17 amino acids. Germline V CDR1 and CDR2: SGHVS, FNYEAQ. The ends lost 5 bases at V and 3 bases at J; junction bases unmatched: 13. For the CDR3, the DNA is TGTGCCAGCAGCCCTTTGGCGGCTAGCGGGAGTATCTACGAGCAGTACTTC. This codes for CASSPLAASGSIYEQYF.

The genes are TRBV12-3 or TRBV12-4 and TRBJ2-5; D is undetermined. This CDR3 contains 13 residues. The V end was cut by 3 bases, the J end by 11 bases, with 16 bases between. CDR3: CASSFSRGNEQYF. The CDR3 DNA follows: TGTGCCAGCAGTTTTTCAAGAGGTAATGAGCAGTACTTC.

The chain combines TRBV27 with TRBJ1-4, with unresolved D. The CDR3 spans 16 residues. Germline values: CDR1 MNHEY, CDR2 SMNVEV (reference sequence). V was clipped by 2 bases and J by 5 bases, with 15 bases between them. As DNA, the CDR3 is TGTGCCAGCAGTTTAACCGGCGGCGCGCTGAATGAAAAACTGTTTTTT. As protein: CASSLTGGALNEKLFF.

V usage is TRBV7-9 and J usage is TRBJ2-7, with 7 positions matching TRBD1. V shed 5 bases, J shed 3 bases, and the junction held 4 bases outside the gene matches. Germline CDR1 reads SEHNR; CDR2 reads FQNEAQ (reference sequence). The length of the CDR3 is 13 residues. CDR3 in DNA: TGTGCCAGCAGCCCGGACAGGATCTACGAGCAGTACTTC. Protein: CASSPDRIYEQYF.

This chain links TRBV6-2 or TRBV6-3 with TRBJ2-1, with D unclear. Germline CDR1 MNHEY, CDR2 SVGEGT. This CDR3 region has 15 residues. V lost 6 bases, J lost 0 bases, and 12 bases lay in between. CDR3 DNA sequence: TGTGCCAGCAGAATCATGTTAAGCTCCTACAATGAGCAGTTCTTC. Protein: CASRIMLSSYNEQFF.

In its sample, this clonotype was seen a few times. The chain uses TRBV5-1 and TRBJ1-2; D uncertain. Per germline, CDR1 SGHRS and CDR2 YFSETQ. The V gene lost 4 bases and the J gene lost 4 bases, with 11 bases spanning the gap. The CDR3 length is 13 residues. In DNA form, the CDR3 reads TGCGCCAGCAGCATCTCCATGACCTATGGCTACACCTTC. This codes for CASSISMTYGYTF.

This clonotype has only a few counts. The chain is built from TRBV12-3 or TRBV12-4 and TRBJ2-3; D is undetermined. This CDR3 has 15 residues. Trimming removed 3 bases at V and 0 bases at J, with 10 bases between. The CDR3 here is CASSLSLPSTDTQYF. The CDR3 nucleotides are TGTGCCAGCAGTTTGTCTCTCCCTAGCACAGATACGCAGTATTTT.

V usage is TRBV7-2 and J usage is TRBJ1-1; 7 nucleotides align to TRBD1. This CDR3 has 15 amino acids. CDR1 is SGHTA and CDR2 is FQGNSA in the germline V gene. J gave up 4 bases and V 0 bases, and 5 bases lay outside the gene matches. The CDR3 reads CASSLARQGVTEAFF. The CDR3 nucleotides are TGTGCCAGCAGCTTAGCGCGCCAGGGGGTCACTGAAGCTTTCTTT.

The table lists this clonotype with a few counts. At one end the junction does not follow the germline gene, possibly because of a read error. The CDR3 sequence is CASRYSYNEQFF. The CDR3, as DNA: TGTGCCAGCAGGTACTCATACAATGAGCAGTTCTTC. The chain couples TRBV6-2 or TRBV6-3 to TRBJ2-1, with D uncertain. The CDR3 runs to 12 residues. Germline values: CDR1 MNHEY, CDR2 SVGEGT.

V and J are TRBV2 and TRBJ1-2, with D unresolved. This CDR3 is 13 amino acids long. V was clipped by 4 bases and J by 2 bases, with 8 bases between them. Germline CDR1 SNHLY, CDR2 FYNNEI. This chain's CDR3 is CASSVWENYGYTF. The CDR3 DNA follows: TGTGCCAGCAGTGTGTGGGAGAACTATGGCTACACCTTC.

CDR3 nucleotide sequence: TGCGCCAGCAGCCAAGAGGGGGACTACCCGGGGGGTGAGCAGTTCTTC. Translation gives CASSQEGDYPGGEQFF. The V gene is TRBV4-1, the J gene TRBJ2-1; 7 bases fit TRBD2. The germline CDR1 and CDR2 sequences are MGHRA and YSYEKL. The J segment lost 9 bases and the V segment lost 0 bases, leaving 11 bases of the junction unmatched. The CDR3 has 16 amino acids.

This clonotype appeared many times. CDR3 bases: TGTGCCAGCAGTTCTGGACAGGGGGCGATCCTCTATGGCTACACCTTC. Its protein product is CASSSGQGAILYGYTF. The rearrangement links TRBV28 to TRBJ1-2, with TRBD1 matching 11 bases. After removal of 4 bases from V and 4 bases from J, the junction contained 8 bases not matched to a gene. Looked up from germline, CDR1 is MDHEN and CDR2 is SYDVKM. The CDR3 consists of 16 residues.

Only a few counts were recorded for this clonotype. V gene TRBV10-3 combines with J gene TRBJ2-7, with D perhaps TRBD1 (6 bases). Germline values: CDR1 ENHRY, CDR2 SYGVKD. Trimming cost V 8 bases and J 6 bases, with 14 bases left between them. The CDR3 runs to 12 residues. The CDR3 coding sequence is TGTGCCATCCTTACAGGGTACTCCGAGCAGTACTTC. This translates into CAILTGYSEQYF.